Following are 13 T cell receptor beta chains from one sample sequenced in a study of blood T cell repertoires in COVID-19. TCRdb keeps only in-frame clones here, not all; method: immunoSEQ multiplex PCR. The sample has 30,000 to 45,000 clones, about nine tenths seen once. The sequenced sample consisted of peripheral blood. The source of these receptors is a human donor in a cohort sampled during active COVID-19.

This clone occurred a few times. The gene calls are TRBV12-3 or TRBV12-4 and TRBJ2-7; possible D gene TRBD1, 5 bases. V was clipped by 6 bases and J by 4 bases, with 10 bases between them. The CDR3 spans 12 residues. Written as DNA, the CDR3 is TGTGCCAGCAGCCTCCAGGGATACGAGCAGTACTTC. Protein: CASSLQGYEQYF.

This clone has more than one count but fewer than ten. The junction does not match germline at one end; this may be a read error. This chain links TRBV7-7 with TRBJ2-1, with 9 bases aligning to TRBD2. This CDR3 is 16 amino acids long. Germline V gene data show CDR1 as SSHAT and CDR2 as FNYEAQ (reference sequence). CDR3 sequence reads: CASSLYPGAGGNEQFF. As DNA, the CDR3 is TGTGCTAGCAGCTTATATCCAGGAGCGGGGGGCAATGAGCAGTTCTTC.

As DNA, the CDR3 is TGTGCCAGCAGCCAAGGACATAATGAAAAACTGTTTTTT. This encodes CASSQGHNEKLFF. The chain recombines TRBV14 with TRBJ1-4; D uncertain. The germline CDR1 and CDR2 sequences are SGHDN and FVKESK. The V gene lost 1 base and the J gene lost 4 bases, with 4 bases spanning the gap. This CDR3 has 13 residues.

The chain employs TRBV21-1 and TRBJ2-2; TRBD2 is the table's D call, not checked against the DNA. TRBV21-1 is recorded as a pseudogene. The CDR3 runs to 11 residues. As DNA, the CDR3 is TGTGCCAGCCCTTTTTCTGGGGAGCTGTTTTTT. As protein: CASPFSGELFF.

The chain links TRBV5-1 to TRBJ2-1; TRBD2 matches at 14 bases. CDR3 length equals 16 residues. J lost 6 bases, V lost 3 bases, and 5 bases had no gene match. Germline CDR1 and CDR2: SGHRS and YFSETQ. The CDR3 nucleotides read TGCGCCAGCAGCTCCCCGGGACTAGCGGGAGTCAATGAGCAGTTCTTC. Translation gives CASSSPGLAGVNEQFF.

The genes are TRBV7-9 and TRBJ2-7, with 8 bases that match TRBD2. Germline V gene sequence: CDR1 SEHNR, CDR2 FQNEAQ (reference sequence). CDR3 length equals 15 residues. V lost 3 bases to trimming and J lost 0 bases; unmatched junction nucleotides: 4. CDR3 loop: CASSFPSGFSYEQYF. CDR3 nucleotide sequence: TGTGCCAGCAGCTTTCCTAGCGGGTTCTCCTACGAGCAGTACTTC.

This sequence joins TRBV7-3 and TRBJ2-1; possible D gene TRBD2, 5 bases. Germline V gene sequence: CDR1 SGHTA, CDR2 FQGTGA. This CDR3 has 13 residues. Trimming removed 1 base at V and 9 bases at J, with 10 bases between. This CDR3 reads CASSLSVGGEQFF. The CDR3 DNA reads TGTGCCAGCAGCTTAAGTGTAGGAGGTGAGCAGTTCTTC.

This chain uses TRBV2 with TRBJ2-3, with TRBD2 matching over 14 bases. Germline loops: CDR1 SNHLY, CDR2 FYNNEI. This CDR3 is 16 amino acids long. V dropped 4 bases and J dropped 4; count of bases not matched to a gene: 4. The CDR3 spells CASSGLAGGYADTQYF. CDR3 nucleotides: TGTGCCAGCAGTGGACTAGCGGGAGGGTATGCAGATACGCAGTATTTT. The whole variable domain, remainder taken from reference TRBV2 and TRBJ2-3, is EPEVTQTPSHQVTQMGQEVILRCVPISNHLYFYWYRQILGQKVEFLVSFYNNEISEKSEIFDDQFSVERPDGSNFTLKIRSTKLEDSAMYFCASSGLAGGYADTQYFGPGTRLTVL.

This clone was seen a single time. The chain is built from TRBV3-1 (or the pseudogene TRBV3-2) and TRBJ1-2; the D gene is possibly TRBD1 (5 bases). Germline V gives CDR1 LGHDT, CDR2 YNNKEL (reference sequence). This CDR3 spans 13 amino acids. With 5 bases removed from V and 5 bases from J, the gap between germline ends came to 12 bases. CDR3: CASSFQGGYGYTF. The DNA of the CDR3 is TGTGCCAGCAGCTTTCAGGGCGGATATGGCTACACCTTC.

V is TRBV6-6 and J is TRBJ2-2; TRBD2 agrees at 7 bases. Germline CDR1 and CDR2: MNHNY and SVGAGI (reference sequence). With 6 bases clipped from V and 1 base from J, the junction kept 5 bases outside the gene matches. The CDR3 loop spans 15 amino acids. The CDR3: CASRHQRGNTGELFF. For the CDR3, the DNA is TGTGCCAGCAGACACCAGCGGGGGAACACCGGGGAGCTGTTTTTT.

This clone was detected only once. The chain has TRBV5-1 and TRBJ2-2; D perhaps matches TRBD1 (5 bases). Trimming pared 7 bases from V and 4 bases from J, leaving 23 bases between. This CDR3 spans 17 amino acids. From germline, CDR1 is SGHRS and CDR2 YFSETQ. CDR3 amino acids: CASGPAKQGRGTGELFF. The CDR3 DNA reads as TGCGCCAGCGGCCCGGCGAAGCAGGGTAGGGGCACCGGGGAGCTGTTTTTT.

The V call is TRBV19, the J call TRBJ2-1, with D uncertain. This CDR3 is 14 amino acids long. In germline, CDR1 is LNHDA, CDR2 SQIVND (reference sequence). V was cut by 1 base and J by 5 bases, with 9 bases left in between. The DNA for the CDR3 is TGTGCCAGTAGTATAGTCCCTTATAACAATGAGCAGTTCTTC. Its translation: CASSIVPYNNEQFF. Variable domain in full (rest from reference TRBV19 and TRBJ2-1): DGGITQSPKYLFRKEGQNVTLSCEQNLNHDAMYWYRQDPGQGLRLIYYSQIVNDFQKGDIAEGYSVSREKKESFPLTVTSAQKNPTAFYLCASSIVPYNNEQFFGPGTRLTVL.

The chain carries TRBV19 and TRBJ2-7; 12 bases align to TRBD1. The CDR3 runs 15 residues. J lost 4 bases, V lost 7 bases, and 8 bases had no gene match. Germline V gives CDR1 LNHDA, CDR2 SQIVND (reference sequence). The CDR3, as DNA: TGTGCCAGTACCCCAGGGACAGGGGGCGGGTACGAGCAGTACTTC. This translates into CASTPGTGGGYEQYF.